One and the same sample provided the 8 T cell receptor beta chains below, sequenced in a study of immune heterogeneity within non-small cell lung tumors. The authors amplified TCR beta CDR3 by multiplex PCR with 32 V and 13 J primers. TCRdb passed the multiplex PCR reads through MiXCR, listing each CDR3 protein once. This sample has 3,700 or so distinct CDR3 sequences, with 27% found just once. Template was bulk tumor genomic DNA, about 620 ng per sample. The authors collected several far-apart biopsies from each primary tumor during surgery. Those enrolled were patients newly diagnosed with untreated non-small cell lung cancer and undergoing curative surgery. Sample: lung tumor tissue. The receptors shown here come from a man in his fifties or sixties with non-small cell lung cancer.

With respect to this clonotype: Being one base from a much bigger clone, this may be a read error. V and J are TRBV6-1 and TRBJ1-2; tentatively, D is TRBD1 (5 bases). The CDR3 contains 14 residues. Trimming shortened V by 6 bases and J by 8 bases, and 19 bases separated the two germline ends. Germline lookup yields CDR1 MNHNS and CDR2 SASEGT. CDR3 nucleotide sequence: TGTGCCAGCAGGGACAAGGGGAATAGACTAGGCTACACCTTC. It codes for CASRDKGNRLGYTF.

The rearrangement uses TRBV20-1 and TRBJ2-7, with 9 bases lining up with TRBD1. The CDR3 contains 14 residues. The germline V gene has CDR1 DFQATT and CDR2 SNEGSKA (reference sequence). With 3 bases clipped from V and 0 bases from J, the junction kept 3 bases outside the gene matches. As DNA, the CDR3 is TGCAGTGCTAGTATGACAGGGGGCTCCTACGAGCAGTACTTC. Its protein product is CSASMTGGSYEQYF.

The chain links TRBV7-3 to TRBJ2-7; the D is unclear. V was shortened by 2 bases and J by 0 bases, with 8 bases between the two germline ends. Germline V gene data show CDR1 as SGHTA and CDR2 as FQGTGA. CDR3 length equals 14 residues. CDR3: CASSLGPPSYEQYF. In DNA, the CDR3 is TGTGCCAGCAGCTTAGGTCCGCCCTCCTACGAGCAGTACTTC.

Judged by abundance, this clonotype is medium-sized. The V gene is TRBV27, the J gene TRBJ1-6; 10 bases are a match to TRBD1. Germline V gene lookup returns CDR1 MNHEY and CDR2 SMNVEV (reference sequence). The CDR3 covers 15 residues. V was pared by 1 base and J by 8 bases, with 2 bases of the junction left unmatched. The CDR3 loop is CASSLWGQGYSPLHF. The CDR3 DNA reads TGTGCCAGCAGTTTATGGGGACAGGGGTATTCACCCCTCCACTTT.

The CDR3 coding sequence is TGCAGTGCTAGATGGGGCAGGGCCGGGGTGGGCAATCAGCCCCAGCATTTT. It yields the protein CSARWGRAGVGNQPQHF. V and J are TRBV20-1 and TRBJ1-5; tentatively, D is TRBD1 (5 bases). Looked up from germline, CDR1 is DFQATT and CDR2 is SNEGSKA (reference sequence). The V and J ends lost 2 bases and 2 bases respectively, with 19 bases between them. This CDR3 spans 17 amino acids.

This clonotype is labeled as medium-sized. The CDR3 reads CASSTDRENEQFF. CDR3 bases: TGTGCCAGCAGCACGGACAGGGAAAATGAGCAGTTCTTC. The chain has TRBV11-2 and TRBJ2-1; 8 nucleotides match TRBD1. V was pared by 5 bases and J by 7 bases, with 4 bases of the junction left unmatched. This CDR3 contains 13 residues. Germline CDR1 and CDR2: SGHAT and FQNNGV.

The count of this clonotype is one. The chain recombines TRBV7-2 with TRBJ2-7; D ambiguous. V was cut by 7 bases and J by 7 bases, with 11 bases left in between. The germline CDR1 and CDR2 sequences are SGHTA and FQGNSA. The CDR3 length is 11 residues. CDR3 DNA sequence: TGTGCCAGCATCTCCCGTCGTGAGCAGTACTTC. Encoded protein: CASISRREQYF.

This chain joins TRBV14 and TRBJ2-3; 9 bases are shared with TRBD2. V lost 3 bases to trimming and J lost 6 bases; unmatched junction nucleotides: 4. The CDR3 is 14 amino acids. From germline, CDR1 is SGHDN and CDR2 FVKESK. The CDR3 nucleotides read TGTGCCAGCAGCCAGGGACTAGCCGGGGATACGCAGTATTTT. Protein product: CASSQGLAGDTQYF.